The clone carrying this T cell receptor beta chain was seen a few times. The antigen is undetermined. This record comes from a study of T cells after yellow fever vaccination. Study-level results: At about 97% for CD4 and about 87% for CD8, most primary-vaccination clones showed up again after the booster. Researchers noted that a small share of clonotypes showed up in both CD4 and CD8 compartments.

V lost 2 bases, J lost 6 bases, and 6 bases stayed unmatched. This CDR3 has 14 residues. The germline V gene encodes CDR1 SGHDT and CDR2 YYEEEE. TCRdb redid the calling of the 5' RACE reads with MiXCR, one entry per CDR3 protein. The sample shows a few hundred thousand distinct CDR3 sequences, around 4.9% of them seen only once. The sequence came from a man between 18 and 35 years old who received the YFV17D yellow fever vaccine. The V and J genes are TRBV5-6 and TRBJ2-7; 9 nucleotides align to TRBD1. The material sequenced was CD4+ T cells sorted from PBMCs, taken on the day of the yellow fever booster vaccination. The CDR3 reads CASSFRDRDGEQYF. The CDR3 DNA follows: TGTGCCAGCAGCTTCCGGGACAGGGATGGCGAGCAGTACTTC.